The 16 T cell receptor beta chains listed next were all sequenced from one sample in a study of T-cell reconstitution after alpha-beta-depleted transplantation in children. Using unique molecular identifiers, the investigators prepared the TCRbeta library. TCRdb redid the calling of the PCR reads with MiXCR, one entry per CDR3 protein. The sample holds hundreds of thousands of distinct CDR3 sequences; under 15% are singletons and the top ten take about 6%. The specimen was PBMCs from the stem cell graft donor, collected from the stem cell graft. These receptor sequences come from a human donor who donated a stem cell graft to a child with combined immunodeficiency.

This clonotype was recorded many times. One end of the junction varies from germline; a read error may be responsible. This chain joins TRBV25-1 and TRBJ1-1; 7 bases are shared with TRBD1. Per the germline V gene, CDR1 is MGHDK and CDR2 is SYGVNS. This CDR3 contains 14 residues. The CDR3 here is CASGREQGNPEAFF. DNA for the CDR3: TGTGCCAGCGGGCGAGAACAGGGGAACCCTGAAGCTTTCTTT.

This clonotype was seen ten or more times. This chain links TRBV7-3 with TRBJ1-6; D possibly corresponds to TRBD1 (6 bases). V dropped 5 bases and J dropped 13 bases, with 18 bases sitting between them. From germline, CDR1 is SGHTA and CDR2 FQGTGA. The CDR3 runs to 14 residues. CDR3: CASSPGGRIPPLHF. The CDR3 bases are TGTGCCAGCAGCCCGGGGGGGCGAATCCCTCCCCTCCACTTT.

A few counts support this clonotype. The rearrangement links TRBV7-2 to TRBJ1-6; D not certain. CDR3 size: 15 residues. From germline, CDR1 is SGHTA and CDR2 FQGNSA. Trimming pared 5 bases from V and 4 bases from J, leaving 12 bases between. This CDR3 reads CASSVDFNYNSPLHF. DNA of the CDR3: TGTGCCAGCAGCGTAGATTTTAATTATAATTCACCCCTCCACTTT. The full variable domain, completed using reference TRBV7-2 and TRBJ1-6, is GAGVSQSPSNKVTEKGKDVELRCDPISGHTALYWYRQSLGQGLEFLIYFQGNSAPDKSGLPSDRFSAERTGGSVSTLTIQRTQQEDSAVYLCASSVDFNYNSPLHFGNGTRLTVT.

This clonotype showed up many times. The chain couples TRBV29-1 to TRBJ1-2, with D possibly matching TRBD1 (5 bases). Between the trimmed V and J ends, which lost 7 bases and 2 bases, there was a span of 20 bases. This CDR3 comprises 15 residues. In germline, CDR1 is SQVTM, CDR2 ANQGSEA. In DNA form, the CDR3 reads TGCAGCGCCCAACAGGTGGCCCCAAAAAACTATGGCTACACCTTC. Translating gives CSAQQVAPKNYGYTF.

The chain has TRBV12-3 or TRBV12-4 and TRBJ2-7; D possibly corresponds to TRBD1 (6 bases). V was pared by 5 bases and J by 9 bases, with 14 bases between. This CDR3 is built from 12 residues. Here the CDR3 reads CASSGDIYGQYF. The CDR3 coding sequence is TGTGCCAGCAGTGGGGACATCTATGGGCAGTACTTC.

The gene calls are TRBV7-9 and TRBJ2-7; TRBD1 matches at 11 bases. Germline CDR1 SEHNR, CDR2 FQNEAQ (reference sequence). The ends lost 5 bases at V and 4 bases at J; junction bases unmatched: 10. The CDR3 runs 16 residues. CDR3 in DNA: TGTGCCAGCAGCGCGACTGGGGACAGGGGGTGGTACGAGCAGTACTTC. Amino acid sequence: CASSATGDRGWYEQYF.

This clonotype turned up a few times. V usage is TRBV20-1 and J usage is TRBJ2-7, with 7 bases that match TRBD2. Losses at the gene ends were 5 bases for V and 1 base for J; bases not matched to a gene: 5. CDR1 and CDR2 (germline): DFQATT, SNEGSKA (reference sequence). There are 13 residues in the CDR3. The CDR3 DNA sequence: TGCAGTGCTGGGGGGGGGTATTCCTACGAGCAGTACTTC. Protein: CSAGGGYSYEQYF.

This clonotype came up many times. The V and J genes are TRBV12-3 or TRBV12-4 and TRBJ2-7; 7 bases match TRBD1. Trimming removed 3 bases from V and 7 bases from J; junction bases left unmatched: 6. This CDR3 has 13 residues. As DNA, the CDR3 is TGTGCCAGCAGTTTCCACCGGGACAGTGAGCAGTACTTC. It translates to CASSFHRDSEQYF.

This clonotype was recorded many times. The V and J genes are TRBV12-3 or TRBV12-4 and TRBJ2-3; TRBD1 agrees at 10 bases. The V and J ends lost 6 bases and 3 bases, in that order; junction bases with no gene match: 3. The CDR3 totals 14 residues. CDR3 DNA sequence: TGTGCCAGCAGAGGGACAGGGGTGACAGATACGCAGTATTTT. The encoded protein is CASRGTGVTDTQYF.

This clonotype was recorded a few times. The genes are TRBV20-1 and TRBJ2-7; 7 bases line up with TRBD2. CDR3 length: 14 residues. The V and J ends lost 3 bases and 3 bases, in that order; junction bases with no gene match: 8. The germline V gene has CDR1 DFQATT and CDR2 SNEGSKA (reference sequence). CDR3 amino acids: CSASMAAGDYEQYF. Here the CDR3 DNA reads TGCAGTGCTAGTATGGCCGCGGGGGACTACGAGCAGTACTTC.

This clonotype was seen more than once but under ten times. This chain connects TRBV6-2 or TRBV6-3 to TRBJ2-1; 14 bases match TRBD2. This CDR3 comprises 15 residues. Germline CDR1 is MNHEY and CDR2 is SVGEGT. Trimming cost V 7 bases and J 4 bases; bases outside gene matches: 3. CDR3 in amino acids: CASTGTSGSYNEQFF. CDR3 sequence (DNA): TGTGCCAGCACGGGGACTAGCGGGAGTTACAATGAGCAGTTCTTC.

V is TRBV15 and J is TRBJ2-1, with TRBD2 identical over 8 bases. The junction had 8 bases not matched to a gene; V was cut back by 5 bases and J by 2 bases. CDR1 is LNHNV, CDR2 YYDKDF, per germline (reference sequence). The length of the CDR3 is 16 residues. In DNA form, the CDR3 reads TGTGCCACCAGCCTAGGCGGGGGGCTAACCTACAATGAGCAGTTCTTC. This codes for CATSLGGGLTYNEQFF.

In its sample, this clonotype was seen many times. The CDR3 protein is CSAPGGVEQFF. Written as DNA, the CDR3 is TGCAGTGCCCCAGGTGGGGTGGAGCAGTTCTTC. This chain connects TRBV20-1 to TRBJ2-1; D remains ambiguous. V was clipped by 6 bases and J by 10 bases, with 13 bases between them. Germline V CDR1 and CDR2: DFQATT, SNEGSKA (reference sequence). The CDR3 covers 11 residues.

This clonotype was seen more than once but under ten times. The chain couples TRBV12-3 or TRBV12-4 to TRBJ2-3, with a tentative D call TRBD1 (5 bases). Deletions cut 6 bases from V and 5 bases from J, with 15 bases between. This CDR3 has 14 residues. The CDR3 region is CASRLDSLGDTQYF. As DNA, the CDR3 is TGTGCCAGCAGACTTGACAGTTTGGGAGATACGCAGTATTTT.

This rearrangement joins TRBV24-1 to TRBJ2-7, with D possibly TRBD1 on 5 matching bases. Trimming left V 10 bases short and J 5 bases short, with 17 bases between. There are 13 residues in the CDR3. Germline V gives CDR1 KGHDR, CDR2 SFDVKD. CDR3 nucleotide sequence: TGTGCCACTGGTTCCGGACAAACCCACGAGCAGTACTTC. Its protein is CATGSGQTHEQYF.

This clonotype occurred many times. J is TRBJ2-1 and V is TRBV7-9; TRBD1 might be the D (6 bases). Trimming pared 7 bases from V and 3 bases from J, leaving 19 bases between. This CDR3 is built from 16 residues. Looked up from germline, CDR1 is SEHNR and CDR2 is FQNEAQ (reference sequence). As DNA, the CDR3 is TGTGCCAGCATCCTAACCCGGGACAAGGGCTACAATGAGCAGTTCTTC. Protein product: CASILTRDKGYNEQFF.